The 26 T cell receptor beta chains presented below share a single source sample, sequenced in a study of blood T cell repertoires in COVID-19. TCRdb keeps only in-frame clones here, not all; method: immunoSEQ multiplex PCR. The data show approximately 120,000 clones, more than 80% seen once. Sequencing used peripheral blood. The receptors originated from a human donor in a cohort sampled during active COVID-19.

V usage is TRBV6-1 and J usage is TRBJ2-7; 7 positions match TRBD1. Trimming removed 3 bases from V and 3 bases from J; junction bases left unmatched: 5. The CDR3 has 14 residues. Germline values: CDR1 MNHNS, CDR2 SASEGT. The CDR3 sequence is CASSETGISYEQYF. DNA of the CDR3: TGTGCCAGCAGTGAGACAGGGATCAGCTACGAGCAGTACTTC.

The V call is TRBV4-3, the J call TRBJ1-1, with unresolved D. Trimming shortened V by 2 bases and J by 4 bases, and 11 bases separated the two germline ends. This CDR3 region has 14 residues. Germline V CDR1 and CDR2: LGHNA, YSLEER. CDR3: CASSQSIRGTEAFF. CDR3 sequence (DNA): TGCGCCAGCAGCCAAAGCATCAGAGGCACTGAAGCTTTCTTT.

The CDR3 coding sequence is TGTGCCAGCAGTTCCACAGTCAAGAACACTGAAGCTTTCTTT. Encoded protein: CASSSTVKNTEAFF. This rearrangement joins TRBV6-5 to TRBJ1-1, with D unclear. The CDR3 is made up of 14 amino acids. The ends were cut back, 4 bases at V and 1 base at J, with 10 bases in the middle. Germline V gives CDR1 MNHEY, CDR2 SVGAGI.

The rearrangement links TRBV7-9 to TRBJ1-5; possibly TRBD1 for D (5 bases). This CDR3 comprises 15 residues. From germline, CDR1 is SEHNR and CDR2 FQNEAQ (reference sequence). V lost 0 bases and J lost 11, with 17 bases in between. The CDR3 is CASSLADPGTMTQHF. CDR3 nucleotide sequence: TGTGCCAGCAGCTTAGCGGACCCCGGGACTATGACCCAGCATTTT.

This chain uses TRBV6-1 with TRBJ1-4; maybe TRBD1 (6 bases). CDR3 length: 16 residues. Germline values: CDR1 MNHNS, CDR2 SASEGT. The V end lost 0 bases, the J end lost 8 bases, and 16 bases lay between the germline ends. In DNA form, the CDR3 reads TGTGCCAGCAGTGAAGCGTTAGGGGCAGGGGAAGAAAAACTGTTTTTT. Amino acids: CASSEALGAGEEKLFF.

The chain couples TRBV5-1 to TRBJ2-3, with TRBD1 identical over 9 bases. The germline gives CDR1 SGHRS, CDR2 YFSETQ. This CDR3 is 16 amino acids long. Unmatched junction bases numbered 4, after V lost 0 bases and J lost 2 bases. CDR3 sequence (DNA): TGCGCCAGCAGCTTGGGACAGGGGGAATACACAGATACGCAGTATTTT. Translation: CASSLGQGEYTDTQYF.

The J gene is TRBJ2-7, the V gene TRBV9, with D perhaps matching TRBD1 (6 bases). This CDR3 contains 14 residues. Germline V gene data show CDR1 as SGDLS and CDR2 as YYNGEE. V shed 4 bases and J shed 0 bases, with 11 bases lying between them. The CDR3 nucleotides read TGTGCCAGCAGCCCGAGGGACATCTCCTACGAGCAGTACTTC. Translated, it gives CASSPRDISYEQYF.

V gene TRBV11-2 combines with J gene TRBJ1-2, with D maybe TRBD1 (5 bases). The CDR3 has 15 residues. V was clipped by 5 bases and J by 6 bases, with 19 bases between them. Germline V CDR1 and CDR2: SGHAT, FQNNGV. In DNA form, the CDR3 reads TGTGCCAGCAGCCCGAGGGCCGGGACGGGGGATGGCTACACCTTC. As protein: CASSPRAGTGDGYTF.

V gene TRBV4-3 combines with J gene TRBJ1-5; a weak D match, TRBD1 (5 bases). The ends were cut back, 4 bases at V and 4 bases at J, with 11 bases in the middle. The CDR3 is 14 residues long. Looked up from germline, CDR1 is LGHNA and CDR2 is YSLEER. CDR3 nucleotide sequence: TGCGCCAGCAGCCCGACAGCCTCAAATCAGCCCCAGCATTTT. As protein: CASSPTASNQPQHF.

For the CDR3, the DNA is TGTGCCAGCAGCGTAGGCGGCAGGGGCGACTATGGCTACACCTTC. It translates to CASSVGGRGDYGYTF. The chain is built from TRBV9 and TRBJ1-2; maybe TRBD1 (6 bases). V lost 0 bases and J 3 bases, leaving 12 bases between the germline ends. The germline V gene has CDR1 SGDLS and CDR2 YYNGEE. The CDR3 length is 15 residues.

This chain uses TRBV11-2 with TRBJ2-5, with D possibly matching TRBD1 (6 bases). The germline V gene has CDR1 SGHAT and CDR2 FQNNGV. The CDR3 has 15 amino acids. The germline V and J ends were trimmed by 1 base and 5 bases, with 14 bases remaining between them. The CDR3 region is CASSLARGMRETQYF. DNA for the CDR3: TGTGCCAGCAGCTTAGCAAGGGGGATGCGGGAGACCCAGTACTTC.

For the CDR3, the DNA is TGTGCCAGCAGCCATCCCGTCGACAGGGGAGACACAGATACGCAGTATTTT. Translated: CASSHPVDRGDTDTQYF. The rearrangement links TRBV5-8 to TRBJ2-3, with TRBD1 identical over 8 bases. The junction had 12 bases not matched to a gene; V was cut back by 4 bases and J by 2 bases. This CDR3 comprises 17 residues. Germline V gene data show CDR1 as SGHTS and CDR2 as YDEGEE.

The chain recombines TRBV4-3 with TRBJ1-2, with D perhaps TRBD1 (6 bases). CDR1 is LGHNA and CDR2 is YSLEER in the germline V gene. The CDR3 extends over 14 amino acids. The ends were cut back, 2 bases at V and 6 bases at J, with 13 bases in the middle. CDR3 sequence (DNA): TGCGCCAGCAGCCAAACAGGGTTTGCAGATGGCTACACCTTC. Translation gives CASSQTGFADGYTF.

The chain uses TRBV20-1 and TRBJ2-7; D gene unclear. The ends were cut back, 7 bases at V and 1 base at J, with 8 bases in the middle. Germline-derived CDR1 and CDR2 are DFQATT and SNEGSKA (reference sequence). There are 11 residues in the CDR3. CDR3 sequence (DNA): TGCAGTGTTGGTCAGTCCTACGAGCAGTACTTC. This sequence encodes CSVGQSYEQYF.

The rearrangement uses TRBV27 and TRBJ2-5; 8 bases are shared with TRBD2. The CDR3 extends over 13 amino acids. Germline assignment: CDR1 MNHEY and CDR2 SMNVEV (reference sequence). The V and J ends lost 2 bases and 5 bases, in that order; junction bases with no gene match: 1. CDR3 DNA: TGTGCCAGCAGTTTACGGGAGGGTGAGACCCAGTACTTC. Its translation is CASSLREGETQYF.

The chain employs TRBV4-1 and TRBJ1-2; TRBD1 agrees at 11 bases. Losses at the gene ends were 0 bases for V and 4 bases for J; bases not matched to a gene: 4. This CDR3 spans 16 amino acids. Germline CDR1 reads MGHRA; CDR2 reads YSYEKL. CDR3 nucleotide sequence: TGCGCCAGCAGCCAAGATTTGGGGACAGGGGGCTATGGCTACACCTTC. It codes for CASSQDLGTGGYGYTF.

The V call is TRBV5-5, the J call TRBJ2-7; TRBD2 is a possible D gene (6 bases). Trimming left V 1 base short and J 3 bases short, with 11 bases between. Germline V lookup: CDR1 SGHKS, CDR2 YYEKEE (reference sequence). The CDR3 has 14 residues. The CDR3 region has the DNA TGTGCCAGCAGCTTGTCCGGGACTTACTACGAGCAGTACGTC. Its protein is CASSLSGTYYEQYV.

This clone was seen just once. The junction shows a germline mismatch at one end, possibly a read error. The chain couples TRBV2 to TRBJ1-4, with 8 bases aligning to TRBD1. Germline assignment: CDR1 SNHLY and CDR2 FYNNEI. This CDR3 is 12 amino acids long. This CDR3 is CAGRGRLEKLFF. The DNA of the CDR3 is TGTGCCGGCAGGGGGCGGTTGGAAAAACTGTTTTTT.

A note on this clone: The same CDR3 also results from other DNA sequences found in this sample. The CDR3 region is CASSKDRGRGETQYF. In DNA, the CDR3 is TGTGCCAGCAGCAAGGACAGGGGAAGGGGTGAGACCCAGTACTTC. The gene calls are TRBV7-2 and TRBJ2-5; TRBD1 matches at 9 bases. Trimming cost V 5 bases and J 5 bases; bases outside gene matches: 9. Per germline, CDR1 SGHTA and CDR2 FQGNSA. The CDR3 covers 15 residues.

This clone came up once. The rearrangement uses TRBV2 and TRBJ2-1; TRBD2 aligns across 11 bases. The V gene end was trimmed by 10 bases and the J gene end by 5 bases; junction bases not matched to a gene: 7. The V gene's germline CDR1 is SNHLY and CDR2 FYNNEI. The CDR3 has 14 amino acids. The CDR3 DNA is TGTGCCACCCTCCCGACTAGCGGGGACAATGAGCAGTTCTTC. It translates to CATLPTSGDNEQFF.

The rearrangement joins TRBV6-5 to TRBJ1-6; maybe TRBD1 (6 bases). This CDR3 contains 13 residues. The V end was cut by 4 bases, the J end by 10 bases, with 11 bases between. Germline V gene sequence: CDR1 MNHEY, CDR2 SVGAGI. In DNA form, the CDR3 reads TGTGCCAGCAGTTCGTTGAGGGGGTCACCCCTCCACTTT. Translation: CASSSLRGSPLHF.

This chain uses TRBV20-1 with TRBJ2-1, with a weak D call TRBD2 (5 bases). In germline, CDR1 is DFQATT, CDR2 SNEGSKA (reference sequence). This CDR3 has 14 residues. With 3 bases removed from V and 2 bases from J, the gap between germline ends came to 11 bases. As DNA, the CDR3 is TGCAGTGCTAGTATTGCGGGCACCTACAATGAGCAGTTCTTC. Protein: CSASIAGTYNEQFF.

The chain combines TRBV3-1 (or the pseudogene TRBV3-2) with TRBJ2-1; D not resolved. V lost 1 base, J lost 4 bases, and 5 bases lay in between. CDR1 is LGHDT and CDR2 is YNNKEL in the germline V gene (reference sequence). This CDR3 has 13 residues. CDR3 nucleotides: TGTGCCAGCAGCCAAGGTAATTACAATGAGCAGTTCTTC. This gives the protein CASSQGNYNEQFF.

The rearrangement joins TRBV2 to TRBJ1-1, with 7 nucleotides matching TRBD1. This CDR3 contains 15 residues. V shed 6 bases, J shed 6 bases, and the junction held 13 bases outside the gene matches. Germline loops: CDR1 SNHLY, CDR2 FYNNEI. CDR3 sequence (DNA): TGTGCCAGCAGATCACAGGGGAGTATGATAGCTGAAGCTTTCTTT. This codes for CASRSQGSMIAEAFF.

The chain is built from TRBV11-3 and TRBJ1-3; D perhaps matches TRBD1 (5 bases). V was cut by 5 bases and J by 0 bases, with 17 bases left in between. The germline V gene has CDR1 SGHNT and CDR2 YENEEA. The CDR3 has 17 residues. CDR3 in amino acids: CASSLQVLGDSGNTIYF. The CDR3 DNA reads as TGTGCCAGCAGCCTACAGGTTCTCGGCGACTCTGGAAACACCATATATTTT.

J is TRBJ1-4 and V is TRBV19; D gene uncertain. This CDR3 spans 15 amino acids. Looked up from germline, CDR1 is LNHDA and CDR2 is SQIVND (reference sequence). V gave up 7 bases and J gave up 5 bases, with 17 bases separating them. The CDR3 here is CASTAGWGRNEKLFF. CDR3 coding DNA: TGTGCCAGTACCGCGGGGTGGGGTAGGAATGAAAAACTGTTTTTT.